The source of this TCR beta chain is a study of blood T cell repertoires in COVID-19. The wider study: Italy, Spain and the United States were the sources of the convalescent and acute COVID-19 samples. T cells, B-cell-depleted T cells, or PBMCs provided the cDNA or gDNA that served as material.

In the original workflow: Researchers report that nucleated cell counts were estimated from reference gene primer amplification. This table comes from immunoSEQ multiplex PCR, and its TCRdb copy is limited to in-frame clones, with some not included. The V and J calls and clone size are taken from that table; D and trimming were inferred from the DNA. This repertoire shows around 190,000 clones, nearly 90% found once; its top ten account for 18%. Patients at the Seattle site were enrolled during active infection and followed longitudinally. This CDR3 is 17 amino acids long. CDR1 and CDR2 from the germline V gene are GTSNPN and SVGIG (reference sequence). The V and J ends lost 3 bases and 3 bases, in that order; junction bases with no gene match: 9.

This chain links TRBV30 with TRBJ2-3; 13 nucleotides match TRBD2. What was sequenced was peripheral blood. This TCR was recovered from a man aged 45-60 years with COVID-19, enrolled during active disease. The CDR3 reads CAWRGGTSGIWTDTQYF. The DNA of the CDR3 is TGTGCCTGGAGGGGGGGGACTAGCGGGATCTGGACAGATACGCAGTATTTT. Full variable domain (outside the CDR3, taken from reference TRBV30 and TRBJ2-3): SQTIHQWPATLVQPVGSPLSLECTVEGTSNPNLYWYRQAAGRGLQLLFYSVGIGQISSEVPQNLSASRPQDRQFILSSKKLLLSDSGFYLCAWRGGTSGIWTDTQYFGPGTRLTVL.